This T cell receptor beta chain stems from a study of T cells in Graves' hyperthyroidism and ophthalmopathy. Ten or more counts support this clonotype. TCR beta CDR3 regions were amplified from RNA. The HTBI primer set drove a first-round RT-PCR of the TCR CDR3. TCRdb analysed the multiplex PCR reads with MiXCR anew, one entry per CDR3 protein. The sample comprises more than 450,000 distinct CDR3 sequences, 14% of which are singletons, and approximately 15% rests with the top ten. V lost 1 base and J lost 7, with 11 bases in between. CDR1 is SGHTA, CDR2 FQGNSA, per germline. This CDR3 is built from 13 residues. Fresh peripheral blood, approximately 10 ml, was the source of the PBMCs.

The sequence was collected from a woman aged 40-49 years with Graves' hyperthyroidism. The gene calls are TRBV7-2 and TRBJ2-7, with D uncertain. The source material was blood. The CDR3 DNA reads as TGTGCCAGCAGCTTAGTAAACGACGGGGAGCAGTACTTC. Protein product: CASSLVNDGEQYF.